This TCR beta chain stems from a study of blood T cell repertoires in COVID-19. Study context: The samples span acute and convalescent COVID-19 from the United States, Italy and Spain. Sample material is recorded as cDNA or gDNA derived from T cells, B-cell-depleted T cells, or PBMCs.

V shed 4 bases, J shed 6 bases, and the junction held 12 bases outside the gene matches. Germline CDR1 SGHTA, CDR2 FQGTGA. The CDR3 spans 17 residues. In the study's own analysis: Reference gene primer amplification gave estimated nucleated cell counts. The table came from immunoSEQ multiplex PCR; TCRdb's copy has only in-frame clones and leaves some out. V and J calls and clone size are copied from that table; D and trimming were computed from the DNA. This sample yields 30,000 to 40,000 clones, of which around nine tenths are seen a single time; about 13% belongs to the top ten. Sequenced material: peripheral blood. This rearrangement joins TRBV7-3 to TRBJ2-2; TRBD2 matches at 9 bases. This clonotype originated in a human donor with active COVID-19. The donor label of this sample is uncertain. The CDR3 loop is CASSSEPGLARAGELFF. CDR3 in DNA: TGTGCCAGCAGCTCAGAGCCGGGACTAGCTAGGGCCGGGGAGCTGTTTTTT.